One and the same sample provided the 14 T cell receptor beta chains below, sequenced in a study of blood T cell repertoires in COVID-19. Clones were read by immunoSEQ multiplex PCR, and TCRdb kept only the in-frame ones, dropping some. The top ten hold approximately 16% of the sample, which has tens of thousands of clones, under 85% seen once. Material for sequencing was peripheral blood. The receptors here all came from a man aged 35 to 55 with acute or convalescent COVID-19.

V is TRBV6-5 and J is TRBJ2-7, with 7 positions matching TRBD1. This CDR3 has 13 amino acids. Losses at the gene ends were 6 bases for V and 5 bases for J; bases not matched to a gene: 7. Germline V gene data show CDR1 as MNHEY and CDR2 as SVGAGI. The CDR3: CASSTQGSHEQYV. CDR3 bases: TGTGCCAGCAGCACACAGGGGTCCCACGAGCAGTACGTC.

The CDR3 loop is CASSNDRSSNQPQHF. CDR3 nucleotides: TGTGCCAGCAGCAACGACAGGAGTAGCAATCAGCCCCAGCATTTT. The chain combines TRBV2 with TRBJ1-5; D perhaps matches TRBD1 (6 bases). Trimming took 6 bases from V and 0 from J, leaving 12 bases between them. The CDR3 length is 15 residues. From germline, CDR1 is SNHLY and CDR2 FYNNEI. Full variable domain (remainder filled in from reference TRBV2 and TRBJ1-5): EPEVTQTPSHQVTQMGQEVILRCVPISNHLYFYWYRQILGQKVEFLVSFYNNEISEKSEIFDDQFSVERPDGSNFTLKIRSTKLEDSAMYFCASSNDRSSNQPQHFGDGTRLSIL.

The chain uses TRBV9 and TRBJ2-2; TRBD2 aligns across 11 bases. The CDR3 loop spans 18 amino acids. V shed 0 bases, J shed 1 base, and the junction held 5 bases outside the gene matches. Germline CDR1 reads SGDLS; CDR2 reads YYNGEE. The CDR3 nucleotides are TGTGCCAGCAGCGTAGGTAGCGGGGGGGTCGTGAACACCGGGGAGCTGTTTTTT. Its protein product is CASSVGSGGVVNTGELFF.

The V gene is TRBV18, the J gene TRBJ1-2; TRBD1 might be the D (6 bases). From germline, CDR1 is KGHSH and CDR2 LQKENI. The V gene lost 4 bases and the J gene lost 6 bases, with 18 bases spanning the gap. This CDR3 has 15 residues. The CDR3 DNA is TGTGCCAGCTCACTTGAAAGTCGGACAGATAATGGCTACACCTTC. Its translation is CASSLESRTDNGYTF.

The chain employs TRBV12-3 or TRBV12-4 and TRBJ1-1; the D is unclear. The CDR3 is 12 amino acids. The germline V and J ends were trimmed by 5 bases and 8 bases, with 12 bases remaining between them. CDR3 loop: CASSPNTREAFF. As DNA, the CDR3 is TGTGCCAGCAGTCCCAACACGAGGGAAGCTTTCTTT.

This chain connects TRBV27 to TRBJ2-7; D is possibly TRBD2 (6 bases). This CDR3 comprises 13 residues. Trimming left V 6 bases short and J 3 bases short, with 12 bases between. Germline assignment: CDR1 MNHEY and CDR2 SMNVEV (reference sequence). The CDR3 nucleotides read TGTGCCAGCAGCCGGGACTTCAACTACGAGCAGTACTTC. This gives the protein CASSRDFNYEQYF.

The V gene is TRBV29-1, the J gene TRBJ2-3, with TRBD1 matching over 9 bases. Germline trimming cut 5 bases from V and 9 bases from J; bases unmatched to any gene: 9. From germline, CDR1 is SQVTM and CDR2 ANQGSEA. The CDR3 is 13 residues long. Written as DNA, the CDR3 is TGCAGCGTTCGGGGACAGGGTGAAGGCACGCAGTATTTT. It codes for CSVRGQGEGTQYF.

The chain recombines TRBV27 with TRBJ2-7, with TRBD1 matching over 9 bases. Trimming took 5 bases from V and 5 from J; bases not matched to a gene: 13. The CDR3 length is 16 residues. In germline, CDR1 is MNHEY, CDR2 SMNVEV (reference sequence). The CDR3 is CASSPFLRDRVDEQYF. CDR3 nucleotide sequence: TGTGCCAGCAGTCCTTTCCTCCGGGACAGGGTGGACGAGCAGTACTTC.

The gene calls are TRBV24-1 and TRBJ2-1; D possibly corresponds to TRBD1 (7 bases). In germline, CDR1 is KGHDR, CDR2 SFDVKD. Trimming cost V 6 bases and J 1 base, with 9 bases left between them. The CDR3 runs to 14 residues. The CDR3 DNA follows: TGTGCCACCAGTTCAGGGGGGTCCTACAATGAGCAGTTCTTC. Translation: CATSSGGSYNEQFF.

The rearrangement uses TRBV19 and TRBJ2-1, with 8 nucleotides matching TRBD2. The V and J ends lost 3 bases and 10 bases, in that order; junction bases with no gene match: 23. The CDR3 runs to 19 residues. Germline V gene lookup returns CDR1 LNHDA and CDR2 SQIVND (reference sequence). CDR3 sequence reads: CASSMGRLVGTRGKGEQFF. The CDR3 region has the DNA TGTGCCAGTAGTATGGGTCGTTTGGTCGGGACTAGGGGGAAAGGGGAGCAGTTCTTC. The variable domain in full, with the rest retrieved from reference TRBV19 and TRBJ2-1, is DGGITQSPKYLFRKEGQNVTLSCEQNLNHDAMYWYRQDPGQGLRLIYYSQIVNDFQKGDIAEGYSVSREKKESFPLTVTSAQKNPTAFYLCASSMGRLVGTRGKGEQFFGPGTRLTVL.

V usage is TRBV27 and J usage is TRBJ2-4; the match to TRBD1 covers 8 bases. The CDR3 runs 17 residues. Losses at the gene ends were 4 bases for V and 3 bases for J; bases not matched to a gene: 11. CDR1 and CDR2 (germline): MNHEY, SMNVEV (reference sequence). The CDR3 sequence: CASSSIDRGPGKNIQYF. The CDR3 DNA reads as TGTGCCAGCAGTTCTATTGACAGGGGCCCTGGCAAAAACATTCAGTACTTC.

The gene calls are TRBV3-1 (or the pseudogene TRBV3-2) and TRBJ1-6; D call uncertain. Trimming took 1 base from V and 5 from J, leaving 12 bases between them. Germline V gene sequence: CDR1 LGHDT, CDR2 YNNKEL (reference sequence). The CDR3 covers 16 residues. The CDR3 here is CASSQGFPRNNSPLHF. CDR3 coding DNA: TGTGCCAGCAGCCAAGGTTTCCCGCGAAATAATTCACCCCTCCACTTT.

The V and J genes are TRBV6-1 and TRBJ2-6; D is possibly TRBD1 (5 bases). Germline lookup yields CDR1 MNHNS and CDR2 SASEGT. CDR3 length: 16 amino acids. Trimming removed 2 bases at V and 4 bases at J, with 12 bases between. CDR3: CASSESAGIGANVLTF. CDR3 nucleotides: TGTGCCAGCAGTGAAAGTGCAGGGATCGGGGCCAACGTCCTGACTTTC.

The CDR3, as DNA: TGTGCCAGCAGTACCCCAGGAAGGTCGAACACTGAAGCTTTCTTT. Encoded protein: CASSTPGRSNTEAFF. This chain links TRBV27 with TRBJ1-1; D remains ambiguous. V lost 5 bases to trimming and J lost 1 base, with 14 bases between them. The length of the CDR3 is 15 residues. CDR1 is MNHEY, CDR2 SMNVEV, per germline (reference sequence).